The 24 T cell receptor beta chains below all came from one sample that was sequenced in a study of identifying expanded T cells in peripheral blood (dated by TCRdb to between 2018 and 2021). Libraries were prepared through the immunoSEQ multiplex PCR assay. TCRdb holds this immuneACCESS table with in-frame rearrangements only. Some clones are missing; in checked studies, unresolved V genes explain under half, and the rest has no known cause. The sample profile shows approximately 85,000 clones; about 88% of them were found once. The top ten clones comprise around 20% of the sample. Input material: blood. These receptors originate from a person aged 18-70 years in good health.

This clone was counted once. The genes are TRBV29-1 and TRBJ2-3; 12 bases are a match to TRBD1. The germline V gene encodes CDR1 SQVTM and CDR2 ANQGSEA. The CDR3 spans 15 residues. Trimming took 7 bases from V and 6 from J; bases not matched to a gene: 11. CDR3 bases: TGCAGCGCCGCCGGGACAGGGGGCGTTGCGGATACGCAGTATTTT. Amino acids: CSAAGTGGVADTQYF.

The chain carries TRBV7-8 and TRBJ1-5; the match to TRBD1 covers 9 bases. CDR3 size: 16 residues. The V segment lost 3 bases and the J segment 0 bases; nucleotides outside the gene matches: 3. Germline lookup yields CDR1 SGHVS and CDR2 FQNEAQ. CDR3 region: CASSFTGGRSNQPQHF. DNA for the CDR3: TGTGCCAGCAGCTTTACAGGGGGCCGTAGCAATCAGCCCCAGCATTTT.

V gene TRBV14 combines with J gene TRBJ2-2; TRBD1 matches 10 bases. The CDR3 runs to 17 residues. V was pared by 3 bases and J by 6 bases, with 10 bases of the junction left unmatched. Germline values: CDR1 SGHDN, CDR2 FVKESK. Here the CDR3 reads CASSHWRGDRGSGELFF. The DNA for the CDR3 is TGTGCCAGCAGCCACTGGCGCGGGGACAGGGGATCCGGGGAGCTGTTTTTT.

This clone was detected once. The chain carries TRBV18 and TRBJ1-4; TRBD1 aligns across 10 bases. The CDR3 contains 14 residues. The trim removed 2 bases at V and 6 bases at J, leaving 0 bases unmatched. Germline CDR1 and CDR2: KGHSH and LQKENI. The CDR3 sequence: CASSPGTGDEKLFF. The CDR3, as DNA: TGTGCCAGCTCACCAGGGACAGGGGATGAAAAACTGTTTTTT.

This chain uses TRBV27 with TRBJ2-7; D is tentatively TRBD1 or TRBD2 (5 bases each). The CDR3 has 15 amino acids. V gave up 4 bases and J gave up 5 bases, with 18 bases separating them. Germline lookup yields CDR1 MNHEY and CDR2 SMNVEV (reference sequence). The CDR3: CASSSYEGSSDEQYF. In nucleotides, the CDR3 is TGTGCCAGCAGTTCCTACGAGGGGTCATCCGACGAGCAGTACTTC.

V is TRBV5-4 and J is TRBJ2-1, with 8 bases lining up with TRBD1. The CDR3 loop spans 16 amino acids. Trimming cost V 3 bases and J 1 base; bases outside gene matches: 6. The germline V gene encodes CDR1 SGHNT and CDR2 YYREEE (reference sequence). The CDR3 reads CASSSGGVSSYNEQFF. The CDR3 DNA sequence: TGTGCCAGCAGCTCAGGGGGCGTGAGTTCCTACAATGAGCAGTTCTTC.

The CDR3 loop is CASSYSAGGAYEQYF. CDR3 DNA sequence: TGTGCCAGCAGTTACTCGGCGGGGGGAGCCTACGAGCAGTACTTC. This chain connects TRBV6-5 to TRBJ2-7; 8 bases agree with TRBD2. J gave up 2 bases and V 0 bases, and 3 bases lay outside the gene matches. Germline lookup yields CDR1 MNHEY and CDR2 SVGAGI. This CDR3 spans 15 amino acids.

V is TRBV11-2 and J is TRBJ1-6; 9 positions agree with TRBD1. The CDR3 consists of 14 residues. Germline trimming cut 5 bases from V and 6 bases from J; bases unmatched to any gene: 2. CDR1 is SGHAT, CDR2 FQNNGV, per germline. CDR3: CASSVGQGNSPLHF. DNA of the CDR3: TGTGCCAGCAGCGTGGGACAGGGTAATTCACCCCTCCACTTT.

The chain employs TRBV19 and TRBJ1-5; 8 positions agree with TRBD1. CDR1 is LNHDA, CDR2 SQIVND, per germline (reference sequence). V gave up 4 bases and J gave up 4 bases; unmatched junction bases: 9. The CDR3 runs to 16 residues. The CDR3 reads CASSSRTGRTNQPQHF. CDR3 coding DNA: TGTGCCAGTAGTAGCCGGACAGGGAGAACGAATCAGCCCCAGCATTTT.

The chain couples TRBV19 to TRBJ2-5; 7 nucleotides agree with TRBD1. The CDR3 sequence is 13 residues long. Germline-derived CDR1 and CDR2 are LNHDA and SQIVND (reference sequence). The junction had 11 bases not matched to a gene; V was cut back by 6 bases and J by 10 bases. The CDR3 here is CASRGQGVPVQYF. DNA of the CDR3: TGTGCCAGTAGAGGTCAGGGGGTTCCTGTCCAGTACTTC.

The chain recombines TRBV4-3 with TRBJ2-7; TRBD1 might be the D (5 bases). Germline CDR1 LGHNA, CDR2 YSLEER. The CDR3 has 15 residues. V lost 0 bases and J 1 base, leaving 10 bases between the germline ends. In DNA, the CDR3 is TGCGCCAGCAGCCAAGATCGGGCAGGGTCCTACGAGCAGTACTTC. Residues: CASSQDRAGSYEQYF.

The chain uses TRBV7-9 and TRBJ1-1; possible D gene TRBD1, 5 bases. Germline-derived CDR1 and CDR2 are SEHNR and FQNEAQ (reference sequence). V was pared by 1 base and J by 6 bases, with 12 bases between. The CDR3 runs 14 residues. This CDR3 is CASSLGRPGAEAFF. For the CDR3, the DNA is TGTGCCAGCAGCTTAGGGCGGCCGGGGGCTGAAGCTTTCTTT.

The genes are TRBV18 and TRBJ1-2, with D unclear. Germline V gene data show CDR1 as KGHSH and CDR2 as LQKENI. The CDR3 covers 14 residues. V was cut by 6 bases and J by 4 bases, with 15 bases left in between. In DNA form, the CDR3 reads TGTGCCAGCTCCCGTAATGGAGACCTCTATGGCTACACCTTC. Its protein product is CASSRNGDLYGYTF.

The rearrangement uses TRBV7-8 and TRBJ2-5, with 11 bases fitting TRBD2. J gave up 3 bases and V 10 bases, and 10 bases lay outside the gene matches. CDR1 SGHVS and CDR2 FQNEAQ come from the germline V gene. The CDR3 is 15 amino acids. The CDR3 here is CATRDSGGAEETQYF. The CDR3 DNA sequence: TGTGCCACCCGGGATAGCGGGGGGGCCGAAGAGACCCAGTACTTC. Looking up the rest from reference TRBV7-8 and TRBJ2-5 gives the full variable domain: GAGVSQSPRYKVAKRGQDVALRCDPISGHVSLFWYQQALGQGPEFLTYFQNEAQLDKSGLPSDRFFAERPEGSVSTLKIQRTQQEDSAVYLCATRDSGGAEETQYFGPGTRLLVL.

The gene calls are TRBV2 and TRBJ1-6; D may be TRBD1 (5 bases). V was shortened by 7 bases and J by 0 bases, with 22 bases between the two germline ends. This CDR3 spans 19 amino acids. From germline, CDR1 is SNHLY and CDR2 FYNNEI. The CDR3 DNA reads TGTGCCAGCACCCTAAAAAGGGCGGGACTGAGCTCCTATAATTCACCCCTCCACTTT. The encoded protein is CASTLKRAGLSSYNSPLHF.

This clone was found once. This sequence joins TRBV6-5 and TRBJ2-7; 8 positions agree with TRBD2. J gave up 2 bases and V 3 bases, and 6 bases lay outside the gene matches. The CDR3 contains 15 residues. The germline CDR1 and CDR2 sequences are MNHEY and SVGAGI. CDR3 DNA sequence: TGTGCCAGCAGTTATTCGGGGGGGAAACCCTACGAGCAGTACTTC. Residues: CASSYSGGKPYEQYF.

The chain joins TRBV6-6 to TRBJ1-4; possible D gene TRBD1, 5 bases. The germline V gene encodes CDR1 MNHNY and CDR2 SVGAGI (reference sequence). The V end lost 3 bases, the J end lost 6 bases, and 11 bases lay between the germline ends. The CDR3 is made up of 14 amino acids. This chain's CDR3 is CASSYRSQDEKLFF. DNA for the CDR3: TGTGCCAGCAGTTATAGGTCACAGGATGAAAAACTGTTTTTT.

The V and J genes are TRBV7-2 and TRBJ1-1; no definite D call. V was trimmed by 4 bases and J by 7 bases, leaving 10 bases between them. The CDR3 covers 12 residues. Germline loops: CDR1 SGHTA, CDR2 FQGNSA. The CDR3 protein is CASSSAPLEAFF. The CDR3 nucleotides are TGTGCCAGCAGCTCCGCCCCACTTGAAGCTTTCTTT.

The rearrangement uses TRBV7-2 and TRBJ2-2; no reliable D call. Between the trimmed V and J ends, which lost 6 bases and 0 bases, there was a span of 11 bases. Germline-derived CDR1 and CDR2 are SGHTA and FQGNSA. The CDR3 runs to 15 residues. The CDR3 loop reads CASSLSLSNTGELFF. CDR3 coding DNA: TGTGCCAGCAGTCTCAGCCTGTCGAACACCGGGGAGCTGTTTTTT. Supplemented by reference TRBV7-2 and TRBJ2-2, the full variable domain reads GAGVSQSPSNKVTEKGKDVELRCDPISGHTALYWYRQSLGQGLEFLIYFQGNSAPDKSGLPSDRFSAERTGGSVSTLTIQRTQQEDSAVYLCASSLSLSNTGELFFGEGSRLTVL.

This clone showed up just a few times. V and J are TRBV19 and TRBJ2-5; TRBD1 aligns across 8 bases. This CDR3 is 15 amino acids long. Germline lookup yields CDR1 LNHDA and CDR2 SQIVND (reference sequence). The V segment lost 5 bases and the J segment 2 bases; nucleotides outside the gene matches: 7. The CDR3: CASSDPGTGQETQYF. CDR3 coding DNA: TGTGCCAGTAGTGACCCCGGGACAGGTCAAGAGACCCAGTACTTC.

This rearrangement joins TRBV2 to TRBJ2-4; 10 bases align to TRBD1. The CDR3 consists of 14 residues. Trimming at V came to 4 bases and at J to 6 bases, leaving 3 bases not matched to a gene. Per the germline V gene, CDR1 is SNHLY and CDR2 is FYNNEI. This CDR3 reads CASSGGQGRNIQYF. CDR3 DNA: TGTGCCAGCAGTGGGGGACAGGGGCGAAACATTCAGTACTTC.

This clone showed up just once. CDR3 DNA: TGTGCCAGCTCACCAGCCGTAGCGGGGCAAGAGACCCAGTACTTC. Translation gives CASSPAVAGQETQYF. This rearrangement joins TRBV18 to TRBJ2-5, with 8 positions matching TRBD2. J gave up 2 bases and V 2 bases, and 4 bases lay outside the gene matches. The CDR3 covers 15 residues. From germline, CDR1 is KGHSH and CDR2 LQKENI.

This chain connects TRBV5-1 to TRBJ2-7; D may correspond to TRBD1 or TRBD2 (5 bases each). The germline V gene encodes CDR1 SGHRS and CDR2 YFSETQ. The CDR3 sequence is 14 residues long. Trimming took 0 bases from V and 4 from J, leaving 11 bases between them. CDR3 nucleotides: TGCGCCAGCAGCTTGGGACAGCGGCGGTACGAGCAGTACTTC. The encoded protein is CASSLGQRRYEQYF.

The chain recombines TRBV4-2 with TRBJ2-2, with TRBD1 matching 8 bases. Per the germline V gene, CDR1 is LGHNA and CDR2 is YNFKEQ. This CDR3 is built from 15 residues. Losses at the gene ends were 6 bases for V and 4 bases for J; bases not matched to a gene: 7. CDR3 region: CASRPGQGGTGELFF. The CDR3 DNA reads as TGTGCCAGCAGGCCAGGACAGGGAGGCACCGGGGAGCTGTTTTTT.